The next 23 T cell receptor beta chains were all read from a single sample in a study of cytomegalovirus exposure and HLA in healthy donors. This PCR relied on a set of 60 Vbeta primers and 13 Jbeta primers. Clones were read by immunoSEQ multiplex PCR, and TCRdb kept only the in-frame ones, dropping some. Altogether around 100,000 clones are present, 60% to 80% being singletons, with the ten largest covering 3.5% to 4.5%. Sequencing was done on a sample of PBMCs. These receptors all stem from a man aged 50 to 59 in good health and CMV-seropositive.

The gene calls are TRBV5-6 and TRBJ2-7; TRBD2 is a possible D gene (6 bases). The length of the CDR3 is 14 residues. Germline V gives CDR1 SGHDT, CDR2 YYEEEE. V shed 4 bases and J shed 4 bases, with 15 bases lying between them. In nucleotides, the CDR3 is TGTGCCAGCAGCCCGGGACCCGGAGGGTACGAGCAGTACTTC. Its protein product is CASSPGPGGYEQYF. The full variable domain, rest sourced from reference TRBV5-6 and TRBJ2-7, is DAGVTQSPTHLIKTRGQQVTLRCSPKSGHDTVSWYQQALGQGPQFIFQYYEEEERQRGNFPDRFSGHQFPNYSSELNVNALLLGDSALYLCASSPGPGGYEQYFGPGTRLTVT.

The chain carries TRBV20-1 and TRBJ2-5; maybe TRBD2 (6 bases). The end of the DNA aligns better with TRBJ2-7, so the J call may be wrong. This CDR3 is built from 11 residues. The germline gives CDR1 DFQATT, CDR2 SNEGSKA (reference sequence). The CDR3 DNA reads as TGCAGTGTTTGGGGGGTCTACGAGCAGTACTTC. It codes for CSVWGVYEQYF.

The rearrangement uses TRBV7-9 and TRBJ2-3; 8 positions match TRBD2. The V gene's germline CDR1 is SEHNR and CDR2 FQNEAQ (reference sequence). The CDR3 is 15 residues long. V lost 2 bases, J lost 4 bases, and 5 bases stayed unmatched. The CDR3 sequence is CASSLSGSTADTQYF. DNA for the CDR3: TGTGCCAGCAGCTTAAGCGGGAGTACCGCAGATACGCAGTATTTT.

The chain links TRBV5-1 to TRBJ2-5; TRBD2 aligns across 9 bases. The germline V gene encodes CDR1 SGHRS and CDR2 YFSETQ. The CDR3 spans 14 residues. V shed 5 bases, J shed 0 bases, and the junction held 2 bases outside the gene matches. The CDR3 bases are TGCGCCAGCAGTCTAGCGGGGAACCAAGAGACCCAGTACTTC. Translated: CASSLAGNQETQYF.

This chain uses TRBV28 with TRBJ1-5, with 7 bases fitting TRBD1. The V and J ends lost 6 bases and 5 bases, in that order; junction bases with no gene match: 10. This CDR3 comprises 15 residues. Germline assignment: CDR1 MDHEN and CDR2 SYDVKM. DNA for the CDR3: TGTGCCAGCAGCCGGGGGACAGCTGGGCATCAGCCCCAGCATTTT. It specifies CASSRGTAGHQPQHF.

This clone has only one observation. The V gene is TRBV11-3, the J gene TRBJ2-3, with D possibly TRBD2 on 7 matching bases. Between the trimmed V and J ends, which lost 4 bases and 6 bases, there was a span of 20 bases. Germline CDR1 SGHNT, CDR2 YENEEA. The CDR3 has 16 residues. CDR3 sequence: CASSYASLKGGDTQYF. The CDR3 bases are TGTGCCAGCAGCTACGCGAGTCTCAAGGGGGGGGATACGCAGTATTTT.

This rearrangement joins TRBV6-6 to TRBJ2-5; D may be TRBD1 (6 bases). V gave up 7 bases and J gave up 0 bases, with 12 bases separating them. Germline CDR1 and CDR2: MNHNY and SVGAGI (reference sequence). The CDR3 has 14 residues. The CDR3 sequence is CASTLGQNQETQYF. CDR3 DNA sequence: TGTGCCAGCACTCTCGGACAGAACCAAGAGACCCAGTACTTC.

V usage is TRBV5-1 and J usage is TRBJ2-7; maybe TRBD2 (6 bases). In germline, CDR1 is SGHRS, CDR2 YFSETQ. This CDR3 is 15 amino acids long. Trimming took off 4 bases at V and 2 bases at J, with 16 bases between the two ends. The CDR3 DNA follows: TGCGCCAGCAGCACGAGGAGGGACGCCACCTACGAGCAGTACTTC. This encodes CASSTRRDATYEQYF.

The chain uses TRBV9 and TRBJ2-2; 11 bases are shared with TRBD2. Looked up from germline, CDR1 is SGDLS and CDR2 is YYNGEE. CDR3 length equals 17 residues. J gave up 4 bases and V 0 bases, and 5 bases lay outside the gene matches. The CDR3 protein is CASSVGRGTSGTGELFF. CDR3 sequence (DNA): TGTGCCAGCAGCGTAGGGAGGGGGACTAGCGGCACCGGGGAGCTGTTTTTT.

This chain joins TRBV20-1 and TRBJ2-7; 7 bases line up with TRBD1. The CDR3 is 10 residues long. V lost 6 bases and J lost 6; bases outside the gene matches: 2. Looked up from germline, CDR1 is DFQATT and CDR2 is SNEGSKA (reference sequence). The CDR3 nucleotides are TGCAGTGCAGGGGGCTCCGAGCAGTACTTC. This sequence encodes CSAGGSEQYF.

This clone turned up a few times. The chain has TRBV7-8 and TRBJ2-7; 7 bases line up with TRBD1. The V gene end was trimmed by 4 bases and the J gene end by 4 bases; junction bases not matched to a gene: 7. This CDR3 region has 14 residues. From germline, CDR1 is SGHVS and CDR2 FQNEAQ. DNA for the CDR3: TGTGCCAGCAGCTCCGGGACAGCTACTTACGAGCAGTACTTC. Translated, it gives CASSSGTATYEQYF. Based on the CDR3 plus reference TRBV7-8 and TRBJ2-7, the full variable domain is GAGVSQSPRYKVAKRGQDVALRCDPISGHVSLFWYQQALGQGPEFLTYFQNEAQLDKSGLPSDRFFAERPEGSVSTLKIQRTQQEDSAVYLCASSSGTATYEQYFGPGTRLTVT.

The chain employs TRBV10-3 and TRBJ1-4; TRBD1 matches 11 bases. V lost 4 bases and J lost 15; bases outside the gene matches: 7. Germline CDR1 and CDR2: ENHRY and SYGVKD. This CDR3 is built from 13 residues. As DNA, the CDR3 is TGTGCCATCAGTGTGGACAGGGGGCGAGGGTTGTTTTTT. Residues: CAISVDRGRGLFF.

About this clone: The sample contains more than one DNA sequence encoding this CDR3. The chain carries TRBV2 and TRBJ2-3, with TRBD2 matching over 14 bases. This CDR3 has 15 amino acids. Germline loops: CDR1 SNHLY, CDR2 FYNNEI. The J segment lost 5 bases and the V segment lost 4 bases, leaving 2 bases of the junction unmatched. CDR3 protein: CASSGLAGGVDTQYF. Here the CDR3 DNA reads TGTGCCAGCAGTGGACTAGCGGGAGGGGTAGATACGCAGTATTTT.

The chain is built from TRBV28 and TRBJ1-1; D is perhaps TRBD1 (5 bases). This CDR3 has 13 residues. Trimming took 6 bases from V and 0 from J, leaving 8 bases between them. Germline CDR1 reads MDHEN; CDR2 reads SYDVKM. The CDR3 loop reads CASSPGVNTEAFF. The CDR3 DNA reads TGTGCCAGCAGCCCGGGGGTGAACACTGAAGCTTTCTTT.

The V gene is TRBV5-1, the J gene TRBJ2-7, with 7 bases lining up with TRBD1. Losses at the gene ends were 3 bases for V and 2 bases for J; bases not matched to a gene: 2. CDR3 length equals 13 residues. Looked up from germline, CDR1 is SGHRS and CDR2 is YFSETQ. This CDR3 reads CASSWDSAYEQYF. The CDR3 DNA sequence: TGCGCCAGCAGCTGGGACAGTGCCTACGAGCAGTACTTC.

For this clone: The sample has other DNA sequences that encode this CDR3 too. The chain combines TRBV15 with TRBJ1-5; D uncertain. This CDR3 is built from 14 residues. Germline CDR1 reads LNHNV; CDR2 reads YYDKDF (reference sequence). The ends were cut back, 1 base at V and 0 bases at J, with 4 bases in the middle. The DNA for the CDR3 is TGTGCCACCAGCAGAGGCGTTAGCAATCAGCCCCAGCATTTT. Residues: CATSRGVSNQPQHF.

This clone was counted a single time. This rearrangement joins TRBV18 to TRBJ2-7; D is perhaps TRBD1 (5 bases). This CDR3 spans 13 amino acids. V lost 4 bases and J 3 bases, leaving 10 bases between the germline ends. Germline V gene sequence: CDR1 KGHSH, CDR2 LQKENI. The CDR3 DNA sequence: TGTGCCAGCTCACTAGGTCAGGGCTACGAGCAGTACTTC. Protein product: CASSLGQGYEQYF.

V and J are TRBV14 and TRBJ2-1; D is possibly TRBD2 (5 bases). Germline assignment: CDR1 SGHDN and CDR2 FVKESK. The CDR3 is 14 residues long. Trimming took 2 bases from V and 6 from J, leaving 11 bases between them. This chain's CDR3 is CASSQSLVPNEQFF. CDR3 nucleotide sequence: TGTGCCAGCAGCCAATCACTAGTCCCCAATGAGCAGTTCTTC.

This clone was picked up a small number of times. The chain uses TRBV21-1 and TRBJ1-3; the D call TRBD1 from the table was never checked on the DNA. TRBV21-1 is shown as a pseudogene. The CDR3 consists of 18 residues. CDR3 sequence reads: CASSKSPPGQQPGNTIYF. In nucleotides, the CDR3 is TGTGCCAGCAGCAAAAGCCCGCCAGGCCAACAACCTGGAAACACCATATATTTT.

The chain carries TRBV9 and TRBJ2-2, with D tentatively TRBD2 (7 bases). Germline V CDR1 and CDR2: SGDLS, YYNGEE. Trimming pared 3 bases from V and 6 bases from J, leaving 15 bases between. This CDR3 has 15 residues. CDR3 sequence (DNA): TGTGCCAGCAGCGGTCAAGGGGGAGGGGCCGGGGAGCTGTTTTTT. Amino acids: CASSGQGGGAGELFF.

The chain links TRBV6-1 to TRBJ2-7; 10 bases line up with TRBD2. Germline V CDR1 and CDR2: MNHNS, SASEGT. The CDR3 spans 15 residues. The V and J ends lost 0 bases and 3 bases, in that order; junction bases with no gene match: 2. CDR3 bases: TGTGCCAGCAGTGAAGCGCGGACTAGCGGCTACGAGCAGTACTTC. Protein sequence: CASSEARTSGYEQYF.

The chain combines TRBV7-9 with TRBJ2-6; D is ambiguous. The CDR3 is 18 amino acids. The germline gives CDR1 SEHNR, CDR2 FQNEAQ (reference sequence). For the CDR3, the DNA is TGTTCCTCACGCCCTCGTGGTCAGTTATCCTCTGGGGCCAACGTCCTGACTTTC. Amino acids: CSSRPRGQLSSGANVLTF. Full variable domain (outside the CDR3, taken from reference TRBV7-9 and TRBJ2-6): DTGVSQNPRHKITKRGQNVTFRCDPISEHNRLYWYRQTLGQGPEFLTYFQNEAQLEKSRLLSDRFSAERPKGSFSTLEIQRTEQGDSAMYLCSSRPRGQLSSGANVLTFGAGSRLTVL.

The rearrangement joins TRBV19 to TRBJ2-4, with a tentative D call TRBD2 (5 bases). Deletions cut 3 bases from V and 7 bases from J, with 19 bases between. Germline lookup yields CDR1 LNHDA and CDR2 SQIVND (reference sequence). The CDR3 has 16 amino acids. CDR3 coding DNA: TGTGCCAGTAGTATTCCCAGCGGCCTAGGCAGGAACATTCAGTACTTC. Its translation: CASSIPSGLGRNIQYF.